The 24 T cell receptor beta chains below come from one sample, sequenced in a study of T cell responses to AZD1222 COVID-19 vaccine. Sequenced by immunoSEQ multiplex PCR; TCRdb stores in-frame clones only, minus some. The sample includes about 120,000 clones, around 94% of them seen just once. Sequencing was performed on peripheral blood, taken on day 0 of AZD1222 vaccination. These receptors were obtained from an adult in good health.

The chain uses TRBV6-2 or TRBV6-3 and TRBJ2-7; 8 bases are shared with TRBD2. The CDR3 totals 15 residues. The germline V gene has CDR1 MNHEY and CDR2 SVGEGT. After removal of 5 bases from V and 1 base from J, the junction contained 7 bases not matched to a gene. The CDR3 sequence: CASSRPSGGSYEQYF. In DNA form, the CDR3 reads TGTGCCAGCAGTAGACCCAGCGGGGGTTCCTACGAGCAGTACTTC.

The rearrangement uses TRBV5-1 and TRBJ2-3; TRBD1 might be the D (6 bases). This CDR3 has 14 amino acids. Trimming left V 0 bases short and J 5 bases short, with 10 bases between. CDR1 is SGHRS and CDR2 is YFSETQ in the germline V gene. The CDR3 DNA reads TGCGCCAGCAGCTTGGTGGGACAACGAGATACGCAGTATTTT. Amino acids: CASSLVGQRDTQYF.

This CDR3 reads CASTTGTAGNQPQHF. As DNA, the CDR3 is TGTGCCAGCACAACGGGGACAGCTGGAAATCAGCCCCAGCATTTT. This chain links TRBV28 with TRBJ1-5, with 7 nucleotides matching TRBD1. The CDR3 runs 15 residues. Germline V gene lookup returns CDR1 MDHEN and CDR2 SYDVKM. V trimming: 7 bases; J trimming: 4 bases; junction bases outside the gene matches: 10.

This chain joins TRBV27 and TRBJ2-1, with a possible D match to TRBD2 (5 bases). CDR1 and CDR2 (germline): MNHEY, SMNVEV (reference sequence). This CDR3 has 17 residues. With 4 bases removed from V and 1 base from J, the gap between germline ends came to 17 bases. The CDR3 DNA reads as TGTGCCAGCAGTTCCCACCTTGCGGGCCCGTCCTACAATGAGCAGTTCTTC. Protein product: CASSSHLAGPSYNEQFF.

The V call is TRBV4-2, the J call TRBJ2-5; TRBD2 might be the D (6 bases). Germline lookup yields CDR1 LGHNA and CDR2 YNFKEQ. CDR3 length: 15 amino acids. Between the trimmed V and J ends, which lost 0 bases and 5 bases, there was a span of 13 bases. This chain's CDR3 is CASSQDGEADETQYF. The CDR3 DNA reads TGTGCCAGCAGCCAAGATGGGGAGGCCGATGAGACCCAGTACTTC.

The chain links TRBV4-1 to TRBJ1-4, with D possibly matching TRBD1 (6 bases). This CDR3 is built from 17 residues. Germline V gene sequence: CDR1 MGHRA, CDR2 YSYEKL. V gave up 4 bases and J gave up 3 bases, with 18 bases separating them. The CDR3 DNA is TGCGCCAGCAGCCGAACACTGGGGGCGGCTGCTAATGAAAAACTGTTTTTT. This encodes CASSRTLGAAANEKLFF.

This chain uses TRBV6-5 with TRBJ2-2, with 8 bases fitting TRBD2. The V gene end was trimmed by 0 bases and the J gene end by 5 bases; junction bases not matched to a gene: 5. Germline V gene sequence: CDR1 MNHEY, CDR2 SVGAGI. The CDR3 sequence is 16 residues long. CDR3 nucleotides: TGTGCCAGCAGTTACTCATCGGGGGGGATAACCGGGGAGCTGTTTTTT. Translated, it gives CASSYSSGGITGELFF.

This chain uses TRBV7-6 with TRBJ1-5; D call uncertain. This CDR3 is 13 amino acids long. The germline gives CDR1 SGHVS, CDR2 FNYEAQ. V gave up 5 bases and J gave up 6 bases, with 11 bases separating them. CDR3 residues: CASSPGPIQPQHF. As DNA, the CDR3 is TGTGCCAGCAGCCCAGGACCAATTCAGCCCCAGCATTTT. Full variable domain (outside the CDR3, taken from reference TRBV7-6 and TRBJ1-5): GAGVSQSPRYKVTKRGQDVALRCDPISGHVSLYWYRQALGQGPEFLTYFNYEAQQDKSGLPNDRFSAERPEGSISTLTIQRTEQRDSAMYRCASSPGPIQPQHFGDGTRLSIL.

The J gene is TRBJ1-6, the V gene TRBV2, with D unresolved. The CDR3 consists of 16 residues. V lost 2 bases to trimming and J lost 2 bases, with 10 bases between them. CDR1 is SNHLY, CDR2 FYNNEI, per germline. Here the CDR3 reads CASSEMDSAYNSPLHF. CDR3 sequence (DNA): TGTGCCAGCAGTGAAATGGACTCAGCCTATAATTCACCCCTCCACTTT.

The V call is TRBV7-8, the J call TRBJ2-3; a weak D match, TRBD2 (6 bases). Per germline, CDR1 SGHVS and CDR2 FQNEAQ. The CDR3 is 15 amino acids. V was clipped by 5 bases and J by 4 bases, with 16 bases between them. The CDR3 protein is CASSRDLGLADTQYF. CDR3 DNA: TGTGCCAGCAGCCGGGACTTAGGACTCGCAGATACGCAGTATTTT.

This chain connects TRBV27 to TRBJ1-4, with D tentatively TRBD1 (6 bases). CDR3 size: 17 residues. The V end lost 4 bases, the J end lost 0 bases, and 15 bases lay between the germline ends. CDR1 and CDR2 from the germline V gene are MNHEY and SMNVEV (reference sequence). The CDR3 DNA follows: TGTGCCAGCAGTTCATCCCAAGCAGGGGCAACTAATGAAAAACTGTTTTTT. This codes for CASSSSQAGATNEKLFF.

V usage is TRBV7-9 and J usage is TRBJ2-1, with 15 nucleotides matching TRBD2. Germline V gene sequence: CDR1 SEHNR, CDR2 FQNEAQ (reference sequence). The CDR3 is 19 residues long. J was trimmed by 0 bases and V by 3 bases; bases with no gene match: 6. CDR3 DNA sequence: TGTGCCAGCAGCTTTCGGACTAGCGGGAGGGGAAGCTCCTACAATGAGCAGTTCTTC. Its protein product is CASSFRTSGRGSSYNEQFF.

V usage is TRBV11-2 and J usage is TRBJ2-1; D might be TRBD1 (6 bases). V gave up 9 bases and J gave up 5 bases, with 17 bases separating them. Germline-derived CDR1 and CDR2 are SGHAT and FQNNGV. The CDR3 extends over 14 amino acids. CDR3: CASRQVSGDNEQFF. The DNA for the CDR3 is TGTGCCAGTAGACAGGTATCCGGGGACAATGAGCAGTTCTTC.

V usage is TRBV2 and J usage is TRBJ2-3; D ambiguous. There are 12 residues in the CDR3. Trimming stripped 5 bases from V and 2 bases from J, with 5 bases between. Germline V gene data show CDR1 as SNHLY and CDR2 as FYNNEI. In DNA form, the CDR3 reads TGTGCCAGCAGTTCCGACACAGATACGCAGTATTTT. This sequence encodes CASSSDTDTQYF.

Here the CDR3 DNA reads TGTGCCAGCAGTCGGGACAGGGGGGGGTCTAACTATGGCTACACCTTC. This translates into CASSRDRGGSNYGYTF. This chain uses TRBV7-8 with TRBJ1-2, with TRBD1 matching over 11 bases. Looked up from germline, CDR1 is SGHVS and CDR2 is FQNEAQ. There are 16 residues in the CDR3. V lost 6 bases, J lost 0 bases, and 6 bases stayed unmatched.

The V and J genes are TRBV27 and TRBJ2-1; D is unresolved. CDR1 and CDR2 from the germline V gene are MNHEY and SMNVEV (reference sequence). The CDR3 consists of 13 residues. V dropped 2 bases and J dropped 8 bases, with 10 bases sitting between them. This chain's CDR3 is CASSLVLGYEQFF. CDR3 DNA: TGTGCCAGCAGTTTAGTTTTGGGGTATGAGCAGTTCTTC.

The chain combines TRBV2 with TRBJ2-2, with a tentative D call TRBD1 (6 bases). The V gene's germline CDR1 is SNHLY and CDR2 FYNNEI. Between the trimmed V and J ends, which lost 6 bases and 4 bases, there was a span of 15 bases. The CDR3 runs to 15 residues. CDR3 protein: CASRDTGFGTGELFF. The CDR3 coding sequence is TGTGCCAGCAGGGATACAGGGTTTGGCACCGGGGAGCTGTTTTTT. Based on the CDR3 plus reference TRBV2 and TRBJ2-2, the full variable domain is EPEVTQTPSHQVTQMGQEVILRCVPISNHLYFYWYRQILGQKVEFLVSFYNNEISEKSEIFDDQFSVERPDGSNFTLKIRSTKLEDSAMYFCASRDTGFGTGELFFGEGSRLTVL.

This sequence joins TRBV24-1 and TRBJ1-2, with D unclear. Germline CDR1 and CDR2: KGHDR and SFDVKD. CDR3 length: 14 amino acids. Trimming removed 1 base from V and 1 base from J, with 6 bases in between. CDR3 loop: CATSDLRINYGYTF. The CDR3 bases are TGTGCCACCAGTGATTTAAGGATTAACTATGGCTACACCTTC.

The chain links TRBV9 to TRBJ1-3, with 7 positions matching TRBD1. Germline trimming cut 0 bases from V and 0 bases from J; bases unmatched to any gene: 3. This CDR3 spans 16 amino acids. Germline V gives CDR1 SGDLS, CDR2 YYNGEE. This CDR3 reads CASSVDGTDSGNTIYF. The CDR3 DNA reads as TGTGCCAGCAGCGTAGATGGGACAGACTCTGGAAACACCATATATTTT.

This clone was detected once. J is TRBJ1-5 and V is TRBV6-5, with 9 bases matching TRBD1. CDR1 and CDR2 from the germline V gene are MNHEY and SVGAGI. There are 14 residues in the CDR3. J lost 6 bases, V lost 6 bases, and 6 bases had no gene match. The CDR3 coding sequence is TGTGCCAGCAGCCCAACAGGGGGCCTTCAGCCCCAGCATTTT. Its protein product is CASSPTGGLQPQHF.

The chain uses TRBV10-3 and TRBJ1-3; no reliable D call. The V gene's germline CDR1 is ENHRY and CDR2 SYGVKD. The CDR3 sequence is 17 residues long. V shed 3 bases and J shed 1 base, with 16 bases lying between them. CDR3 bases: TGTGCCATCAGTGAAAGGACCGGCTGGCTATCTGGAAACACCATATATTTT. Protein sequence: CAISERTGWLSGNTIYF.

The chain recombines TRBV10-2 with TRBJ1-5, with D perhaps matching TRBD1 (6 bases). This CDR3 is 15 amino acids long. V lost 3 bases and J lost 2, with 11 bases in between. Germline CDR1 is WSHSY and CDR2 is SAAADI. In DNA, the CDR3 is TGCGCCAGCAGTGATGGACAGTACGGCAATCAGCCCCAGCATTTT. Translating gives CASSDGQYGNQPQHF.

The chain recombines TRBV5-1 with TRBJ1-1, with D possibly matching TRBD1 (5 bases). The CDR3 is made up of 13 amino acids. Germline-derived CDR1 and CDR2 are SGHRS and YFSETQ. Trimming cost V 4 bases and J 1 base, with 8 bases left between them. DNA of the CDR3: TGCGCCAGCAGCATAGGACAGAACACTGAAGCTTTCTTT. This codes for CASSIGQNTEAFF.

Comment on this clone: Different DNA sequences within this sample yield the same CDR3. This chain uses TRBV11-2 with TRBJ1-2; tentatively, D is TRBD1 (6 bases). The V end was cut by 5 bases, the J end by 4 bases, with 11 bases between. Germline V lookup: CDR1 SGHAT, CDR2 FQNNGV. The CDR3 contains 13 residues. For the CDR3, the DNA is TGTGCCAGCAGCCCGGACAGATCCTATGGCTACACCTTC. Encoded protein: CASSPDRSYGYTF.